The clone carrying this T cell receptor (beta chain) was detected a few times. Antigen unknown. These data are taken from a study of T cells in Graves' hyperthyroidism and ophthalmopathy. Study details: Peripheral blood was collected at initial diagnosis, before any treatment. Notes on the study in general: Appearing also in blood were most of the thyroid clonotypes expanded above 0.001.

CDR1 SNHLY and CDR2 FYNNEI come from the germline V gene. V dropped 4 bases and J dropped 0 bases, with 7 bases sitting between them. CDR3 size: 15 residues. TCR beta CDR3 regions were amplified from RNA. The HTBI primer set served for first-round RT-PCR of the TCR CDR3. TCRdb re-called the multiplex PCR reads through MiXCR, storing one row per CDR3 protein. In the table there are 250,000 to 350,000 distinct CDR3 sequences, over 15% of which are singletons. Exclusion of a patient resulted from uncontrolled infection, other autoimmune disease, pregnancy or lactation. This TCR derives from a woman aged 55-69 years with Graves' ophthalmopathy. Sequenced sample: blood. The chain joins TRBV2 to TRBJ2-6; D uncertain. CDR3 coding DNA: TGTGCCAGCAGTGGTCTGGCCTCTGGGGCCAACGTCCTGACTTTC. Translated: CASSGLASGANVLTF.